Listed below are T cell receptor beta chains from one sample, sequenced in a study of blood T cell repertoires in COVID-19. TCRdb's table, derived via immunoSEQ multiplex PCR, lists solely in-frame clones and lacks some. The data show roughly 290,000 clones, approximately 85% seen once. The sequenced material came from PBMCs or T cells enriched from blood (not recorded which). The source of these receptors is a man between 25 and 39 years old who had recovered from COVID-19. CDR3s include the opening cysteine and the closing phenylalanine or tryptophan. The D gene is left open where the match is weak. Where a row states a size, it is once, few, many or the class of an expanded clone; other rows omit it.

J gene,clone size,D gene,V gene,CDR3 DNA,CDR3 protein
TRBJ1-4,NA,NA,TRBV5-1,TGCGCCAGCAGTCTGGGGGGAACTAATGAAAAACTGTTTTTT,CASSLGGTNEKLFF
TRBJ1-3,once,NA,TRBV27,TGTGCCAGCGGGCTTGGAAACACCATATATTTT,CASGLGNTIYF
TRBJ1-2,NA,TRBD1,TRBV3-1/TRBV3-2,TGTGCCAGCACCCCCCGCGGGGACAGGAACCATTTTTATGGCTACACCTTC,CASTPRGDRNHFYGYTF
TRBJ1-4,NA,NA,TRBV7-7,TGTGCTAGCAGATATGACCACTCCTGGGCTTTCCCAACTAATGAAAAACTGTTTTTT,CASRYDHSWAFPTNEKLFF
TRBJ1-1,NA,TRBD1,TRBV18,TGTGCCAGCTCACCATACTGGACAGGGAACACTGAAGCTTTCTTT,CASSPYWTGNTEAFF
TRBJ1-5,NA,NA,TRBV6-1,TGTGCCAGCAGTGACGGAGGAGCCTCTATGACCCAGCATTTT,CASSDGGASMTQHF
TRBJ2-5,NA,TRBD1,TRBV6-1,TGTGCCAGCAGTGAAGGGTTAAACAGGGGAATGGGTGAGACCCAGTACTTC,CASSEGLNRGMGETQYF
TRBJ2-6,NA,TRBD1,TRBV7-9,TGTGCCAGCAGCTCTACAGGGGGCGAGGCGACTGGGGCCAACGTCCTGACTTTC,CASSSTGGEATGANVLTF
TRBJ1-2,NA,TRBD1,TRBV23-1,TGCGCCAGCAGTCACGGGCGAGGGGGCGCATTCAACTATGGCTACACCTTC,CASSHGRGGAFNYGYTF
TRBJ1-3,NA,NA,TRBV3-1/TRBV3-2,TGTGCCAGCAGCCACCCATGGGCGGGCGGAAACACCATATATTTT,CASSHPWAGGNTIYF
TRBJ1-1,NA,NA,TRBV5-1,TGCGCCAGCAGCTTGATAGGGGGAAACACTGAAGCTTTCTTT,CASSLIGGNTEAFF
TRBJ1-4,NA,TRBD1,TRBV11-2,TGTGCCAGCAGCCAGGACAGGGTTTGGGAAAAACTGTTTTTT,CASSQDRVWEKLFF
TRBJ1-3,few,NA,TRBV7-2,TGTGCCAGCAGCTTGAGACAGGTGGGATCTGGAAACACCATATATTTT,CASSLRQVGSGNTIYF
TRBJ2-4,once,NA,TRBV12-3/TRBV12-4,TGTGCCAGCAGTTTAATGAGCATTCAGTACTTC,CASSLMSIQYF
TRBJ1-2,NA,NA,TRBV7-9,TGTGCCAGCAGCTTAGCGCACGGGGGAGGAGGCTATGGCTACACCTTC,CASSLAHGGGGYGYTF
TRBJ1-1,once,NA,TRBV19,TGTGCCAGTAGTAAAGCGGCAGCTAGCTCCGCTAACACTGAAGCTTTCTTT,CASSKAAASSANTEAFF
TRBJ1-5,few,NA,TRBV5-1,TGCGCCAGCAGCTTGGGAGGGTCCAGCAATCAGCCCCAGCATTTT,CASSLGGSSNQPQHF
TRBJ2-3,once,TRBD2,TRBV4-2,TGTGCCAGCAGCCGGGAGGGCGGGGATACGCAGTATTTT,CASSREGGDTQYF
TRBJ2-1,NA,TRBD1,TRBV4-2,TGTGCCAGCAGCCAAGGGGGACAGGGGTCAACCTACAATGAGCAGTTCTTC,CASSQGGQGSTYNEQFF